The clone carrying this T cell receptor (beta chain) was counted between two and nine times. The 5'RACE template-switching step produced TCR cDNA and added a universal primer site and UMIs. TCRdb ran MiXCR on the 5' RACE reads and lists one entry per CDR3 protein. The table shows about 21,000 distinct CDR3 sequences, with 5.2% occurring only once. The sample belongs to a study of T cells after yellow fever vaccination. Whole-study results and caveats: Just a small share of clonotypes turned up in the CD4 compartment as well as the CD8 compartment.

Germline V gene lookup returns CDR1 SGHRS and CDR2 YFSETQ. V was shortened by 4 bases and J by 5 bases, with 13 bases between the two germline ends. This CDR3 contains 15 residues. Sequencing used PBMCs, either bulk or a sorted T-cell subset (CD4+, CD8+, memory, or dextramer-sorted; not recorded which), obtained more than 35 days after the first yellow fever vaccination. This TCR was recovered from a man aged 18 to 30 who received the YFV17D yellow fever vaccine. This chain connects TRBV5-1 to TRBJ1-6; D remains unclear. CDR3 nucleotides: TGCGCCAGCAGCCTCGGACGCGAGAATAATTCACCCCTCCACTTT. As protein: CASSLGRENNSPLHF.